A selection of T cell receptor beta chains follows, all from one sample in a study of blood T cell repertoires in COVID-19. Generated by immunoSEQ multiplex PCR, the TCRdb table keeps only in-frame clones and is missing some. The sample includes fewer than 150,000 clones, under 90% of them seen just once. Input material: peripheral blood. These receptors all come from a human donor in a cohort sampled during active COVID-19. The CDR3 runs from the conserved cysteine through the conserved F or W. D genes are given only for firm matches. Expanded clones are given a class, and other clones once, few, many or no size at all.

v_gene	d_gene	j_gene	abundance	CDR3nt	CDR3aa
TRBV29-1	NA	TRBJ2-7	NA	TGCAGCGTTGGGACAGTCTCCTACGAGCAGTACTTC	CSVGTVSYEQYF
TRBV5-6	NA	TRBJ1-2	NA	TGTGCCAGCAGCCAAAACAGGGTTGGTGGCTACACCTTC	CASSQNRVGGYTF
TRBV19	NA	TRBJ1-4	NA	TGTGCCAGTAGTCCCGGACTGGGGAAACTGTTTTTT	CASSPGLGKLFF
TRBV19	TRBD2	TRBJ2-2	NA	TGTGCCAGTAGTAGCCGCGCGAGGGCGGGGGTAAACACCGGGGAGCTGTTTTTT	CASSSRARAGVNTGELFF
TRBV6-5	TRBD1	TRBJ2-1	NA	TGTGCCAGCAGTTTAGGACAGGCTTTCAATGAGCAGTTCTTC	CASSLGQAFNEQFF
TRBV5-1	NA	TRBJ2-4	NA	TGCGCCAGCAGCTTTGGACAGAGCATACTAGCCAAAAACATTCAGTACTTC	CASSFGQSILAKNIQYF
TRBV19	NA	TRBJ2-7	NA	TGTGCCAGTACCAGTTCGAGGTACGAGCAGTACTTC	CASTSSRYEQYF
TRBV9	NA	TRBJ1-4	NA	TGTGCCAGCAGCATATCAGGGTTCGTATCCGGCGGTCAACTGTTTTTT	CASSISGFVSGGQLFF
TRBV18	TRBD1	TRBJ2-1	NA	TGTGCCAGCTCCTCGACAGGGTGGAAGGGGCAGTTCTTC	CASSSTGWKGQFF
TRBV7-8	NA	TRBJ2-7	once	TGTGCCAGCAGCTCCTTTAAGGGGGACGGCTCCTACGAGCAGTACTTC	CASSSFKGDGSYEQYF
TRBV19	NA	TRBJ1-6	NA	TGTGCCAGTAGTATTCCAGGGAGGGTATCACCCCTCCACTTT	CASSIPGRVSPLHF
TRBV19	TRBD1	TRBJ1-2	NA	TGTGCCAGTAGTATCCGGGACAGGGAAGGCTACACCTTC	CASSIRDREGYTF
TRBV28	NA	TRBJ2-7	NA	TGTGCCAGCAGACGAATGGGACTTCTTTTAGAGCAGTACTTC	CASRRMGLLLEQYF
TRBV11-2	TRBD1	TRBJ2-7	few	TGTGCCAGCAGCCGGGACAGGGTCTACGAGCAGTACTTC	CASSRDRVYEQYF
TRBV19	NA	TRBJ1-4	NA	TGTGCCAGTAGTGCCCGGGGAGCCTGGGATGAAAAACTGTTTTTT	CASSARGAWDEKLFF
TRBV6-4	TRBD2	TRBJ2-3	once	TGTGCCAGCAGTTACCGGGGGGAAACAGATACGCAGTATTTT	CASSYRGETDTQYF
TRBV7-8	NA	TRBJ1-3	NA	TGTGCCAGCAGCACCCAGGGAAGCTCTGGAAACACCATATATTTT	CASSTQGSSGNTIYF
TRBV6-5	TRBD1	TRBJ1-1	NA	TGTGCCAGCAGATCACAGGGGGAAGGTGAAGCTTTCTTT	CASRSQGEGEAFF
TRBV25-1	NA	TRBJ1-2	NA	TGTGCCAGCAGTGAATATGGAACAGGGCAGGCCCACTATGGCTACACCTTC	CASSEYGTGQAHYGYTF
TRBV9	NA	TRBJ2-3	NA	TGTGCCAGCAGCTCTTCCACAGATACGCAGTATTTT	CASSSSTDTQYF
TRBV7-2	NA	TRBJ2-7	NA	TGTGCCAGCAGCTTATTCGGCGGGGTTTCCGAGCAGTACTTC	CASSLFGGVSEQYF
TRBV18	NA	TRBJ1-2	NA	TGTGCCAGCTCATCCCCTCTGTTCTATGGCTACACCTTC	CASSSPLFYGYTF
TRBV19	TRBD1	TRBJ2-2	few	TGTGCCAGTCTCTACCGGGACAGGGGCACCGGGGAGCTGTTTTTT	CASLYRDRGTGELFF
TRBV25-1	NA	TRBJ1-4	NA	TGTGCCAGCAGGACCACAGGGAGGGACGAAAAACTGTTTTTT	CASRTTGRDEKLFF
TRBV9	TRBD1	TRBJ2-5	few	TGTGCCAGCAGCGCCGGGACAGCCCAAGAGACCCAGTACTTC	CASSAGTAQETQYF
TRBV30	NA	TRBJ2-3	NA	TGTGCCGGAGATACCGATAGCACAGATACGCAGTATTTT	CAGDTDSTDTQYF
TRBV27	NA	TRBJ2-2	NA	TGTGCCAGCCAGCGAGCCGAGCCTACGAACACCGGGGAGCTGTTTTTT	CASQRAEPTNTGELFF
TRBV6-5	NA	TRBJ2-5	NA	TGTGCCAGCAGTTCCGCCCGGGGGTACCAAGAGACCCAGTACTTC	CASSSARGYQETQYF
TRBV7-2	TRBD1	TRBJ1-2	NA	TGTGCCAGCAGCTTTGGGACAGGGGGCAGAGGGGGCTACACCTTC	CASSFGTGGRGGYTF
TRBV7-2	NA	TRBJ2-5	NA	TGTGCCAGCAGCTTTGCGGGGCGAAACCAAGAGACCCAGTACTTC	CASSFAGRNQETQYF
TRBV12-5	NA	TRBJ2-7	NA	TGTGCTAGTGGTATTACTGGACTTAGGGCACAGTACTTC	CASGITGLRAQYF
TRBV29-1	TRBD2	TRBJ2-2	NA	TGCAGCGGGGCTAGCGGGGGGCTCAACACCGGGGAGCTGTTTTTT	CSGASGGLNTGELFF
TRBV6-6	NA	TRBJ1-2	once	TGTGCCAGCAGTTACTCGACCAAAGATTCGGGTGGCTACACCTTC	CASSYSTKDSGGYTF
TRBV30	TRBD1	TRBJ2-1	NA	TGTGCCTGGATAAACTTGGGGACAGGGTCTGTAAATGAGCAGTTCTTC	CAWINLGTGSVNEQFF
TRBV24-1	NA	TRBJ1-2	few	TGTGCCACCAGTGATTCCCGAGCCGGAGAGGAGGGTGGCTACACCTTC	CATSDSRAGEEGGYTF
TRBV7-2	NA	TRBJ2-5	NA	TGTGCCAGCAGCTTAGCGCTGGGGGCTGGAGAGACCCAGTACTTC	CASSLALGAGETQYF